The 30 T cell receptor beta chains reported below all come from one sample, sequenced in a study of technical replicates of blood from four donors. Clones were sequenced by immunoSEQ multiplex PCR, and TCRdb holds only the in-frame ones, with some missing. The repertoire holds around 93,000 clones, about 95% seen once, with less than 0.35% in the top ten. Input material: T cells isolated from PBMCs. All receptors derive from a human donor in good health.

The J gene is TRBJ2-2, the V gene TRBV19; 8 positions agree with TRBD1. V gave up 8 bases and J gave up 7 bases; unmatched junction bases: 6. Germline CDR1 reads LNHDA; CDR2 reads SQIVND (reference sequence). The CDR3 has 13 residues. The CDR3 DNA reads TGTGCCAGTGGCCGGACAGGGTACGGGGAGCTGTTTTTT. Translating it yields CASGRTGYGELFF.

V is TRBV18 and J is TRBJ2-2; 8 bases line up with TRBD1. V was pared by 3 bases and J by 4 bases, with 7 bases of the junction left unmatched. This CDR3 has 16 amino acids. Germline values: CDR1 KGHSH, CDR2 LQKENI. CDR3 sequence: CASSPGQVLFTGELFF. Here the CDR3 DNA reads TGTGCCAGCTCACCGGGACAGGTTCTATTCACCGGGGAGCTGTTTTTT. The full variable domain, in which reference TRBV18 and TRBJ2-2 provide the parts outside the CDR3, is NAGVMQNPRHLVRRRGQEARLRCSPMKGHSHVYWYRQLPEEGLKFMVYLQKENIIDESGMPKERFSAEFPKEGPSILRIQQVVRGDSAAYFCASSPGQVLFTGELFFGEGSRLTVL.

This clone is a singleton in its sample. The rearrangement links TRBV11-3 to TRBJ2-7; no reliable D call. Germline lookup yields CDR1 SGHNT and CDR2 YENEEA. V lost 4 bases and J lost 3, with 7 bases in between. This CDR3 has 12 amino acids. In DNA form, the CDR3 reads TGTGCCAGCAGCTCTCCGGGCTACGAGCAGTACTTC. This translates into CASSSPGYEQYF.

CDR3: CASSLEGGETQYF. As DNA, the CDR3 is TGTGCCAGCAGCTTGGAGGGCGGGGAGACCCAGTACTTC. This rearrangement joins TRBV5-4 to TRBJ2-5; tentative D call: TRBD2 (5 bases). The V end lost 0 bases, the J end lost 5 bases, and 8 bases lay between the germline ends. Germline CDR1 reads SGHNT; CDR2 reads YYREEE (reference sequence). CDR3 length: 13 residues.

The rearrangement links TRBV19 to TRBJ2-3, with TRBD1 matching over 11 bases. Germline loops: CDR1 LNHDA, CDR2 SQIVND (reference sequence). The CDR3 is 16 residues long. V was pared by 5 bases and J by 5 bases, with 9 bases of the junction left unmatched. The CDR3 DNA sequence: TGTGCCAGTAGTCCTGCCCGGGACAGGGGGATAGATACGCAGTATTTT. Translation: CASSPARDRGIDTQYF.

This clone was recorded only once. The chain uses TRBV6-5 and TRBJ1-1; D gene uncertain. This CDR3 has 11 amino acids. Trimming removed 8 bases from V and 1 base from J, with 5 bases in between. Germline values: CDR1 MNHEY, CDR2 SVGAGI. The CDR3 coding sequence is TGTGCCAGCGTAAAGAACACTGAAGCTTTCTTT. Its protein is CASVKNTEAFF.

The J gene is TRBJ2-2, the V gene TRBV4-1; 7 bases align to TRBD1. J was trimmed by 4 bases and V by 3 bases; bases with no gene match: 11. The CDR3 has 17 residues. Per germline, CDR1 MGHRA and CDR2 YSYEKL. The CDR3 DNA follows: TGCGCCAGCAGCCATCCCTTGGACAGGCAAGGCACCGGGGAGCTGTTTTTT. Translation gives CASSHPLDRQGTGELFF.

The rearrangement joins TRBV4-2 to TRBJ2-7; TRBD1 matches 10 bases. Germline-derived CDR1 and CDR2 are LGHNA and YNFKEQ. This CDR3 has 15 amino acids. Trimming at V came to 3 bases and at J to 5 bases, leaving 7 bases not matched to a gene. CDR3 region: CASSQIGTGDHEQYF. The DNA for the CDR3 is TGTGCCAGCAGCCAGATAGGGACAGGGGATCACGAGCAGTACTTC.

This chain connects TRBV30 to TRBJ2-5; 8 bases fit TRBD2. Trimming took 0 bases from V and 6 from J; bases not matched to a gene: 3. The CDR3 runs to 13 residues. Germline assignment: CDR1 GTSNPN and CDR2 SVGIG (reference sequence). The CDR3 nucleotides are TGTGCCTGGAGTGTATCGGGAGGGCAGACCCAGTACTTC. Translation: CAWSVSGGQTQYF.

The chain recombines TRBV7-9 with TRBJ1-3; tentative D call: TRBD1 (5 bases). The CDR3 contains 18 residues. Germline CDR1 is SEHNR and CDR2 is FQNEAQ (reference sequence). V was clipped by 1 base and J by 0 bases, with 16 bases between them. The CDR3 sequence: CASSLGIFGGPSGNTIYF. The CDR3 DNA reads as TGTGCCAGCAGCTTAGGGATCTTCGGGGGTCCCTCTGGAAACACCATATATTTT.

The rearrangement links TRBV6-1 to TRBJ2-5; 9 bases align to TRBD1. The end of the DNA fits TRBJ2-7 better, so the J call may be wrong. The CDR3 contains 14 residues. Germline-derived CDR1 and CDR2 are MNHNS and SASEGT. DNA of the CDR3: TGTGCCAGCAGCGGGGACAGGGTAGCCTACGAGCAGTACTTC. It is translated as CASSGDRVAYEQYF.

J is TRBJ1-4 and V is TRBV11-1; the D gene is possibly TRBD1 (6 bases). V gave up 5 bases and J gave up 5 bases, with 21 bases separating them. There are 17 residues in the CDR3. The germline gives CDR1 SGHAT, CDR2 FQDESV (reference sequence). Here the CDR3 DNA reads TGTGCCAGCAGCCACGACAGGTTTCCCGCTTCGAATGAAAAACTGTTTTTT. It encodes CASSHDRFPASNEKLFF.

The rearrangement joins TRBV4-3 to TRBJ2-2; 7 bases align to TRBD2. The CDR3 has 16 amino acids. Germline V gene data show CDR1 as LGHNA and CDR2 as YSLEER. V was clipped by 4 bases and J by 5 bases; unmatched bases: 10. CDR3 nucleotides: TGCGCCAGCAGCCTTACTGGGGGGGAAGGAACCGGGGAGCTGTTTTTT. This translates into CASSLTGGEGTGELFF.

The chain has TRBV19 and TRBJ2-7; tentative D call: TRBD1 (6 bases). The V gene lost 8 bases and the J gene lost 6 bases, with 17 bases spanning the gap. CDR3 size: 13 residues. Germline V CDR1 and CDR2: LNHDA, SQIVND (reference sequence). Written as DNA, the CDR3 is TGTGCCAGTTCCTATCAGGGGAAACGCGAGCAGTACTTC. Its translation is CASSYQGKREQYF.

This chain connects TRBV7-9 to TRBJ2-1; 12 bases line up with TRBD2. The germline V gene encodes CDR1 SEHNR and CDR2 FQNEAQ (reference sequence). V lost 2 bases, J lost 8 bases, and 7 bases stayed unmatched. CDR3 length: 16 amino acids. The chain's CDR3 is CASSLPLAGGPDEQFF. The DNA for the CDR3 is TGTGCCAGCAGCTTACCCCTAGCGGGAGGGCCCGATGAGCAGTTCTTC.

This chain joins TRBV5-1 and TRBJ2-2; 11 nucleotides align to TRBD1. Germline CDR1 SGHRS, CDR2 YFSETQ. CDR3 length: 16 amino acids. Trimming cost V 4 bases and J 3 bases; bases outside gene matches: 5. For the CDR3, the DNA is TGCGCCAGCAGCCCTGGGACAGGGGGATACACCGGGGAGCTGTTTTTT. Translation gives CASSPGTGGYTGELFF.

The genes are TRBV11-2 and TRBJ2-7; D unresolved. The CDR3 covers 13 residues. Trimming took 2 bases from V and 0 from J, leaving 5 bases between them. Germline V lookup: CDR1 SGHAT, CDR2 FQNNGV. DNA of the CDR3: TGTGCCAGCAGCTTAACAAGCTCCTACGAGCAGTACTTC. The encoded protein is CASSLTSSYEQYF. The variable domain in full, completed from reference TRBV11-2 and TRBJ2-7, reads EAGVAQSPRYKIIEKRQSVAFWCNPISGHATLYWYQQILGQGPKLLIQFQNNGVVDDSQLPKDRFSAERLKGVDSTLKIQPAKLEDSAVYLCASSLTSSYEQYFGPGTRLTVT.

The chain carries TRBV9 and TRBJ2-3; 11 bases are a match to TRBD2. Germline assignment: CDR1 SGDLS and CDR2 YYNGEE. The CDR3 loop spans 16 amino acids. The J segment lost 2 bases and the V segment lost 3 bases, leaving 5 bases of the junction unmatched. The CDR3 DNA is TGTGCCAGCAGCGCACCGGGACTAGCGGCCACAGATACGCAGTATTTT. Its translation: CASSAPGLAATDTQYF.

In this sample, this clone turned up once. CDR3 nucleotides: TGTGCCAGCAGCTTCCGCTCCTTTAGCGGGAGGGCACATAATGAGCAGTTCTTC. Protein product: CASSFRSFSGRAHNEQFF. The chain combines TRBV7-2 with TRBJ2-1; TRBD2 agrees at 11 bases. This CDR3 comprises 18 residues. With 3 bases clipped from V and 7 bases from J, the junction kept 14 bases outside the gene matches. CDR1 SGHTA and CDR2 FQGNSA come from the germline V gene.

V gene TRBV28 combines with J gene TRBJ2-3; D is undetermined. V lost 4 bases, J lost 4 bases, and 9 bases lay in between. Germline loops: CDR1 MDHEN, CDR2 SYDVKM. CDR3 length equals 13 residues. The CDR3 sequence is CASSSRKADTQYF. In DNA, the CDR3 is TGTGCCAGCAGTTCCAGGAAAGCAGATACGCAGTATTTT. Variable domain in full (rest from reference TRBV28 and TRBJ2-3): DVKVTQSSRYLVKRTGEKVFLECVQDMDHENMFWYRQDPGLGLRLIYFSYDVKMKEKGDIPEGYSVSREKKERFSLILESASTNQTSMYLCASSSRKADTQYFGPGTRLTVL.

V usage is TRBV9 and J usage is TRBJ2-1; TRBD2 matches at 10 bases. This CDR3 region has 14 residues. Trimming cost V 3 bases and J 7 bases; bases outside gene matches: 4. Germline values: CDR1 SGDLS, CDR2 YYNGEE. The CDR3 protein is CASSAPGLANEQFF. Here the CDR3 DNA reads TGTGCCAGCAGCGCCCCGGGACTAGCGAATGAGCAGTTCTTC.

The chain combines TRBV7-2 with TRBJ2-5; D unclear. Germline CDR1 is SGHTA and CDR2 is FQGNSA. Trimming left V 1 base short and J 2 bases short, with 8 bases between. CDR3 size: 14 residues. Here the CDR3 DNA reads TGTGCCAGCAGCTTAGTGGCGGATCAAGAGACCCAGTACTTC. Protein sequence: CASSLVADQETQYF.

This chain uses TRBV19 with TRBJ2-7; 11 nucleotides align to TRBD1. Germline-derived CDR1 and CDR2 are LNHDA and SQIVND (reference sequence). With V trimmed by 3 bases and J by 5 bases, 3 bases remained unmatched. This CDR3 spans 14 amino acids. Written as DNA, the CDR3 is TGTGCCAGTAGTATGGGGACAGGGGGAAACGAGCAGTACTTC. This translates into CASSMGTGGNEQYF.

This chain links TRBV11-2 with TRBJ1-5; TRBD1 is a possible D gene (5 bases). Between the trimmed V and J ends, which lost 0 bases and 5 bases, there was a span of 8 bases. Germline CDR1 SGHAT, CDR2 FQNNGV. The CDR3 sequence is 14 residues long. CDR3 protein: CASSLEGLHQPQHF. The CDR3 region has the DNA TGTGCCAGCAGCTTAGAGGGACTCCATCAGCCCCAGCATTTT.

The V call is TRBV7-3, the J call TRBJ2-5; D call uncertain. The V end was cut by 5 bases, the J end by 4 bases, with 11 bases between. In germline, CDR1 is SGHTA, CDR2 FQGTGA. The CDR3 extends over 13 amino acids. The CDR3: CASSLTPTETQYF. The CDR3, as DNA: TGTGCCAGCAGCCTTACACCCACAGAGACCCAGTACTTC.

The rearrangement uses TRBV2 and TRBJ2-2; D uncertain. Looked up from germline, CDR1 is SNHLY and CDR2 is FYNNEI. V lost 8 bases to trimming and J lost 2 bases, with 12 bases between them. The CDR3 consists of 14 residues. The CDR3 loop is CASEAVINTGELFF. DNA for the CDR3: TGTGCCAGCGAAGCCGTAATTAACACCGGGGAGCTGTTTTTT.

The chain uses TRBV27 and TRBJ1-1; D not resolved. V shed 4 bases and J shed 0 bases, with 6 bases lying between them. Germline values: CDR1 MNHEY, CDR2 SMNVEV (reference sequence). This CDR3 region has 13 residues. CDR3 nucleotide sequence: TGTGCCAGCAGTTGGGCCTTGAACACTGAAGCTTTCTTT. Translating it yields CASSWALNTEAFF.

The CDR3 reads CASSTTSGSTDTQYF. As DNA, the CDR3 is TGTGCCAGTAGTACTACTAGCGGGAGCACAGATACGCAGTATTTT. The rearrangement joins TRBV19 to TRBJ2-3; TRBD2 agrees at 9 bases. This CDR3 is 15 amino acids long. The J segment lost 0 bases and the V segment lost 4 bases, leaving 2 bases of the junction unmatched. CDR1 and CDR2 from the germline V gene are LNHDA and SQIVND (reference sequence).

This sequence joins TRBV30 and TRBJ2-7, with D unresolved. The CDR3 is made up of 12 amino acids. The ends were cut back, 6 bases at V and 5 bases at J, with 14 bases in the middle. Germline values: CDR1 GTSNPN, CDR2 SVGIG (reference sequence). CDR3 bases: TGTGCCTGCAAACAGACATTGCACGAGCAGTACTTC. As protein: CACKQTLHEQYF.

The rearrangement joins TRBV2 to TRBJ2-7; possibly TRBD1 for D (6 bases). The CDR3 extends over 16 amino acids. The germline V gene encodes CDR1 SNHLY and CDR2 FYNNEI. The V end was cut by 3 bases, the J end by 2 bases, with 17 bases between. In DNA form, the CDR3 reads TGTGCCAGCAGTGACATCTCCGGGACATTAACCTACGAGCAGTACTTC. Encoded protein: CASSDISGTLTYEQYF.